The 2 T cell receptor beta chains given below trace back to one sample, sequenced in a study of blood T cell repertoires in COVID-19. Using immunoSEQ multiplex PCR, the repertoire was profiled, and TCRdb retains in-frame clones only, with some absent. The sample contains under 200,000 clones, around 90% of which appear only once. Sequenced input: peripheral blood. Receptor source: a man aged 45-65 years with acute or convalescent COVID-19.

J is TRBJ1-3 and V is TRBV7-9; TRBD1 is a possible D gene (5 bases). Germline lookup yields CDR1 SEHNR and CDR2 FQNEAQ (reference sequence). The CDR3 is 13 amino acids. V dropped 5 bases and J dropped 7 bases, with 12 bases sitting between them. The CDR3 region is CASSPGRRNTIYF. CDR3 bases: TGTGCCAGCAGCCCAGGGCGTCGGAACACCATATATTTT. The full variable domain, with the rest looked up from reference TRBV7-9 and TRBJ1-3, is DTGVSQNPRHKITKRGQNVTFRCDPISEHNRLYWYRQTLGQGPEFLTYFQNEAQLEKSRLLSDRFSAERPKGSFSTLEIQRTEQGDSAMYLCASSPGRRNTIYFGEGSWLTVV.

The CDR3 DNA reads as TGTGCCAGCAGTTTAGTCATCAGGGTGCGGACAGGGCTCACCGGGGAGCTGTTTTTT. This codes for CASSLVIRVRTGLTGELFF. The chain recombines TRBV28 with TRBJ2-2; 8 nucleotides match TRBD1. CDR1 is MDHEN and CDR2 is SYDVKM in the germline V gene. There are 19 residues in the CDR3. Trimming took 2 bases from V and 4 from J; bases not matched to a gene: 15. The whole variable domain, remainder taken from reference TRBV28 and TRBJ2-2, is DVKVTQSSRYLVKRTGEKVFLECVQDMDHENMFWYRQDPGLGLRLIYFSYDVKMKEKGDIPEGYSVSREKKERFSLILESASTNQTSMYLCASSLVIRVRTGLTGELFFGEGSRLTVL.